The rows below give T cell receptor beta chains drawn from one sample of a study of blood T cell repertoires in COVID-19. Some clones are missing from TCRdb's copy, which holds only in-frame ones; the method was immunoSEQ multiplex PCR. The sample lists 250,000 to 300,000 clones; roughly 87% were seen once. The sample consisted of peripheral blood. The receptors come from a woman between 50 and 59 years old who had recovered from COVID-19. CDR3s include the opening cysteine and the closing phenylalanine or tryptophan. D genes are given only for firm matches.

D: NA
J: TRBJ2-6
V: TRBV19
CDR3: CASRQTSGANVLTF
DNA: TGTGCCAGTCGACAAACCTCTGGGGCCAACGTCCTGACTTTC

D: NA
J: TRBJ1-3
V: TRBV28
CDR3: CASSFWATSSGNTIYF
DNA: TGTGCCAGCAGTTTCTGGGCCACGAGCTCTGGAAACACCATATATTTT

D: NA
J: TRBJ1-1
V: TRBV19
CDR3: CASSIREVGTEAFF
DNA: TGTGCCAGTAGTATCAGGGAGGTGGGGACTGAAGCTTTCTTT

D: NA
J: TRBJ1-1
V: TRBV7-2
CDR3: CASSLGSAGSGAFF
DNA: TGTGCCAGCAGCTTAGGTTCGGCGGGGTCTGGAGCTTTCTTT

D: NA
J: TRBJ1-2
V: TRBV18
CDR3: CASSPTGGYTF
DNA: TGTGCCAGCTCACCGACGGGTGGCTACACCTTC

D: NA
J: TRBJ1-1
V: TRBV3-1/TRBV3-2
CDR3: CASTREGITEAFF
DNA: TGTGCCAGCACCAGGGAGGGCATAACTGAAGCTTTCTTT

D: TRBD2
J: TRBJ2-3
V: TRBV5-1
CDR3: CASSLGGSGTNLDTQYF
DNA: TGCGCCAGCAGCTTGGGTGGTAGCGGGACGAATCTGGATACGCAGTATTTT